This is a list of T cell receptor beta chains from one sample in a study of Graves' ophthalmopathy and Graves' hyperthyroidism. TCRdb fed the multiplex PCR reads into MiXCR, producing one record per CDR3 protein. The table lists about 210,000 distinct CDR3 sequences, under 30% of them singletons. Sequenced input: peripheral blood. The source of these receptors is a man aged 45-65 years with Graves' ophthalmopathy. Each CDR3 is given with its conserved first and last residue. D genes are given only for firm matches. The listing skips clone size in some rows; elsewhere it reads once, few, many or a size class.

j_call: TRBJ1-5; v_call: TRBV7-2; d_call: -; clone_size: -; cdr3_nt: TGTGCCAGCAGCTCCCAACCACAGGGTCTGCCCCAGCATTTT; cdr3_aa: CASSSQPQGLPQHF
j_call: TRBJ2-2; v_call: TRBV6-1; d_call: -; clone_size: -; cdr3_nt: TGTGCCAGCCAAGCGGATGGGGGGACCGGGGAGCTGTTTTTT; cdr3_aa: CASQADGGTGELFF
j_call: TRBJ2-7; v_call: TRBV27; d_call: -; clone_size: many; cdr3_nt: TGTGCCAGCAGTTTGCTCGAGCAGTACTTC; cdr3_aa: CASSLLEQYF
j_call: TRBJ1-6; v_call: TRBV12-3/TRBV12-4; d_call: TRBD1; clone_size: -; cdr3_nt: TGTGCCAGCAGATACTTCGACAGGGGTGGCCATAATTCACCCCTCCACTTT; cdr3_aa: CASRYFDRGGHNSPLHF
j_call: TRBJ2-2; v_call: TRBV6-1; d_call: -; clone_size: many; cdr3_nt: TGTGCCAGCAGGATCGCTGGGACCGGGGAGCTGTTTTTT; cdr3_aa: CASRIAGTGELFF
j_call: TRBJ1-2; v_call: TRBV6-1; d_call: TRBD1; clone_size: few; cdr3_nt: TGTGCCAGCAGTGAAACAGGGGGCACTGGGGGCTACACCTTC; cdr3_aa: CASSETGGTGGYTF
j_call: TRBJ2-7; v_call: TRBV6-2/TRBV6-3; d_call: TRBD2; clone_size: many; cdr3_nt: TGTGCCAGCAGTTACTCTCTAGCGGGAGGGTACGAGCAGTACTTC; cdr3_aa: CASSYSLAGGYEQYF
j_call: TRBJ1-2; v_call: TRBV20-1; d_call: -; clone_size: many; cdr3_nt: TGCAGTGCTCGACCACGGGTTCTTGGGGGGGTTACGGGCTACACCTTC; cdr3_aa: CSARPRVLGGVTGYTF
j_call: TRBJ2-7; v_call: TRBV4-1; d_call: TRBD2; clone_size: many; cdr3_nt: TGCGCCAGCAGCCAAGATTACGGACTAGCGGGAGCGAAGTACTTC; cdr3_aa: CASSQDYGLAGAKYF
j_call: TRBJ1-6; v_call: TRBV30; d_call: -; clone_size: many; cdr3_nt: TGTGCCTGGACCACCCCCGGTTCACCCCTCCACTTT; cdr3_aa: CAWTTPGSPLHF
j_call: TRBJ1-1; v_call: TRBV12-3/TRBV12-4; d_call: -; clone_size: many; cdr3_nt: TGTGCCAGCAGTTTTGGGGGGAGTTATACTGAAGCTTTCTTT; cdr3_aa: CASSFGGSYTEAFF
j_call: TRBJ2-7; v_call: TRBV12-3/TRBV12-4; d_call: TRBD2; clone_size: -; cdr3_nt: TGTGCCAGCGGTCAGCGGGAGATGTCCTACGAGCAGTACTTC; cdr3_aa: CASGQREMSYEQYF
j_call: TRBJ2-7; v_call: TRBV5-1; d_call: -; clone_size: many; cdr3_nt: TGCGCCAGCAGCTTGGGGCACACTTCGGCTTTGCTACCCCATCGCGAGCAGTACTTC; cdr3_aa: CASSLGHTSALLPHREQYF
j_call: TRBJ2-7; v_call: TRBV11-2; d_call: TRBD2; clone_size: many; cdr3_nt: TGTGCCAGCAGCATTGACTCCGGGGGGTACGAGCAGTACTTC; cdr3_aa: CASSIDSGGYEQYF
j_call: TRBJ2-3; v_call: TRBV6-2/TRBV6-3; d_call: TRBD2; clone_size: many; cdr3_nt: TGTGCCAGCAGTTACAATAGCGGGAGCTCAGATACGCAGTATTTT; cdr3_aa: CASSYNSGSSDTQYF
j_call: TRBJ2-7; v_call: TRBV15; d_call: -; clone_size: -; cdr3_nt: TGTGCCACCAGCAGAGAAACAGGGTACTCCTACGAGCAGTACTTC; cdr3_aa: CATSRETGYSYEQYF
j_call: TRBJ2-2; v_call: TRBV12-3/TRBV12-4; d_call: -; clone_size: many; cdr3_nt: TGTGCCAGCAGTATAGGTCGCACCGGGGAGCTGTTTTTT; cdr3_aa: CASSIGRTGELFF
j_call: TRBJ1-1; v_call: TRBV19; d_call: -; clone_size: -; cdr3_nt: TGTGCCAGTACCCCTCAGGGGCGAAACACTGAAGCTTTCTTT; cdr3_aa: CASTPQGRNTEAFF
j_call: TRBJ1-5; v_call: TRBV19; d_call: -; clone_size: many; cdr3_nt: TGTGCCAGTAGTATAGGGGACCCGACAGGATACCAGCCCCAGCATTTT; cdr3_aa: CASSIGDPTGYQPQHF
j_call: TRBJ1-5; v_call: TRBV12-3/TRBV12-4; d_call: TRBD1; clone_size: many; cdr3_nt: TGTGCCAGCAGTTTAGCGCGGGGGGACAGGGGACAGCCCCAGCATTTT; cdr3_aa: CASSLARGDRGQPQHF
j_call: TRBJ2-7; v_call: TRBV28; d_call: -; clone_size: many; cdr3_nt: TGTGCCAGCAGTTTAGGCGGGATGTACGAGCAGTACTTC; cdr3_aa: CASSLGGMYEQYF
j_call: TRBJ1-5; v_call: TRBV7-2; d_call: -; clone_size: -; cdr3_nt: TGTGCCAGCAGCTTAGTGGGAGGGCGAGGGCCCCAGCATTTT; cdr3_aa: CASSLVGGRGPQHF
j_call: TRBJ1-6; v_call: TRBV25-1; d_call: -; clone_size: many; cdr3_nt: TGTGCCAGCGCCGGGGGTGGGACAAATTCACCCCTCCACTTT; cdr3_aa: CASAGGGTNSPLHF
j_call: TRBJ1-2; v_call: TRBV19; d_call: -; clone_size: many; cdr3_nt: TGTGCCAGTAGTATGAGGGACCCCGGACCCATCTATGGCTACACCTTC; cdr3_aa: CASSMRDPGPIYGYTF
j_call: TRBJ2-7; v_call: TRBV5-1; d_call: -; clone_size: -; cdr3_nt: TGCGCCAGCAGCTTGCGGGACACTAACTACGAGCAGTACTTC; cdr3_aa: CASSLRDTNYEQYF
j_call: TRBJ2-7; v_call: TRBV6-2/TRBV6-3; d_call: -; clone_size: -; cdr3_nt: TGTGCCAGCAGTTACTCGAATTGGGGGAACGAGCAGTACTTC; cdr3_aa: CASSYSNWGNEQYF
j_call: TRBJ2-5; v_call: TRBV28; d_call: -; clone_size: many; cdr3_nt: TGTGCCAGCGGGACGAGGAATCAAGAGACCCAGTACTTC; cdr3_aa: CASGTRNQETQYF
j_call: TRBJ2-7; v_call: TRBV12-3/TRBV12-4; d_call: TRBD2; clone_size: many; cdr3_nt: TGTGCCAGCAGTTTAGATAGCGGGGGCTTGAGCTCCTACGAGCAGTACTTC; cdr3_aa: CASSLDSGGLSSYEQYF